This TCR beta chain was observed in a study of early T cells in non-severe SARS-CoV-2 infection. Germline V gene data show CDR1 as SGHAT and CDR2 as FQNNGV. The CDR3 has 15 residues. Germline trimming cut 2 bases from V and 3 bases from J; bases unmatched to any gene: 7. TCRdb independently ran MiXCR on the 5' RACE reads; one entry per CDR3 protein. The sample has about 55,000 distinct CDR3 sequences; 14% to 15% are singletons. The material was whole blood, obtained at baseline. The receptor was derived from an adult who was a healthcare worker with PCR-confirmed SARS-CoV-2 infection or an uninfected control (not recorded which). This chain joins TRBV11-2 and TRBJ2-7; 7 bases are shared with TRBD1. The chain's CDR3 is CASSLMGTENYEQYF. CDR3 sequence (DNA): TGTGCCAGCAGCTTAATGGGGACAGAGAACTACGAGCAGTACTTC.